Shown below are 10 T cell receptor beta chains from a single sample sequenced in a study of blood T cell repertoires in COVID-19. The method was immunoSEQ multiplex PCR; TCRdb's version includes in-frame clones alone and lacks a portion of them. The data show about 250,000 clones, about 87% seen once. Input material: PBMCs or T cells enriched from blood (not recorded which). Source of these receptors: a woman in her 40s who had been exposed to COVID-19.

The CDR3 spells CSASGPGSYTEAFF. The CDR3 DNA sequence: TGCAGTGCTAGTGGCCCGGGGTCGTATACTGAAGCTTTCTTT. This chain uses TRBV20-1 with TRBJ1-1; D gene uncertain. CDR1 and CDR2 (germline): DFQATT, SNEGSKA (reference sequence). Trimming cost V 3 bases and J 5 bases, with 16 bases left between them. The CDR3 has 14 amino acids.

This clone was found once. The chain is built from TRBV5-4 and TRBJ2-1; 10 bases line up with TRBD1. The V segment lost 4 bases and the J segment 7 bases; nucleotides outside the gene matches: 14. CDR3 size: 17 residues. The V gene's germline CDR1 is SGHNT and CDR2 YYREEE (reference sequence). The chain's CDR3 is CASSLLIRQGAGNEQFF. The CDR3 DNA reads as TGTGCCAGCAGCCTACTTATAAGACAGGGGGCAGGTAATGAGCAGTTCTTC. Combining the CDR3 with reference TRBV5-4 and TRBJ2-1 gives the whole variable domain ETGVTQSPTHLIKTRGQQVTLRCSSQSGHNTVSWYQQALGQGPQFIFQYYREEENGRGNFPPRFSGLQFPNYSSELNVNALELDDSALYLCASSLLIRQGAGNEQFFGPGTRLTVL.

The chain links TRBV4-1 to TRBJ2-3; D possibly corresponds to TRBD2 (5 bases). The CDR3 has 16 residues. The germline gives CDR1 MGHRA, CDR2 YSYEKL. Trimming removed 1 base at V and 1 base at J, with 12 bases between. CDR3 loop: CASSQVYGMGTDTQYF. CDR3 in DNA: TGCGCCAGCAGCCAAGTTTACGGGATGGGCACAGATACGCAGTATTTT.

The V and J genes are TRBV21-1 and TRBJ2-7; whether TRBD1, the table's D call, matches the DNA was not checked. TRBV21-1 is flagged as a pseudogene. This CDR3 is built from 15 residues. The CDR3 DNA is TGTGCCAGCAGCAAAGACGACAAAGACAGATACGAGCAGTACGTC. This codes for CASSKDDKDRYEQYV.

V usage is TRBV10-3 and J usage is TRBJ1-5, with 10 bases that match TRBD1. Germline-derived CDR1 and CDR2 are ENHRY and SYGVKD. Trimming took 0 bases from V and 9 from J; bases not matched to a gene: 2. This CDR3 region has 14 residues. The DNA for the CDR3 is TGTGCCATCAGTGAGTCGGGACAGGGGCCGCCCCAGCATTTT. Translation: CAISESGQGPPQHF.

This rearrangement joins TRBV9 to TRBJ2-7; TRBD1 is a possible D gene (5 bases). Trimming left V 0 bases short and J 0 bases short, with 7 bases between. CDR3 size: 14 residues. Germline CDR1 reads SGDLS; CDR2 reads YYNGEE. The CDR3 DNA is TGTGCCAGCAGCGTAGAGGGGCCCTCCTACGAGCAGTACTTC. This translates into CASSVEGPSYEQYF.

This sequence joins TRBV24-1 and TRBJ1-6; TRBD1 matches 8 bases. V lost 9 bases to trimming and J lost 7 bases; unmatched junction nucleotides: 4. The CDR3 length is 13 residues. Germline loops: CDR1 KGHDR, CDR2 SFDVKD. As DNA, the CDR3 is TGTGCCACCCGTGGGACAGGCAATTCACCCCTCCACTTT. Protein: CATRGTGNSPLHF.

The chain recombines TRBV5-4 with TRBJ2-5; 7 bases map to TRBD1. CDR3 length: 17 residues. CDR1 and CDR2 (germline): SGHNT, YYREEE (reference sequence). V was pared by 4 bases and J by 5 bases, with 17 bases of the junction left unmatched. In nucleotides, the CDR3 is TGTGCCAGCAGCCGAGACAGGGACGGGAAAGGTCGGGAGACCCAGTACTTC. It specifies CASSRDRDGKGRETQYF.

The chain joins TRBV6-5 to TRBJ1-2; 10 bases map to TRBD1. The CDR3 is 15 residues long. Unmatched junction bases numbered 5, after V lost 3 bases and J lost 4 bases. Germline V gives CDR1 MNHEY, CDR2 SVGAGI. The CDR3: CASSYPGQGFYGYTF. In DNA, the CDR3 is TGTGCCAGCAGTTATCCGGGACAGGGGTTCTATGGCTACACCTTC.

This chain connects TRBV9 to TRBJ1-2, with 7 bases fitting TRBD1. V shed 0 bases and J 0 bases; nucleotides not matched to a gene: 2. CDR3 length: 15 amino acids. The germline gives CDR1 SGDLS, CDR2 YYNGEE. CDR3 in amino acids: CASSVAQGANYGYTF. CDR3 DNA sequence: TGTGCCAGCAGCGTAGCTCAGGGGGCTAACTATGGCTACACCTTC. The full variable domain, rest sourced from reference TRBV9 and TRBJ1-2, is DSGVTQTPKHLITATGQRVTLRCSPRSGDLSVYWYQQSLDQGLQFLIQYYNGEERAKGNILERFSAQQFPDLHSELNLSSLELGDSALYFCASSVAQGANYGYTFGSGTRLTVV.